Shown below are 21 T cell receptor beta chains from a single sample sequenced in a study of T cells after yellow fever vaccination. MiXCR, applied by TCRdb to the 5' RACE reads, yields one record per CDR3 protein. The sample has a few hundred thousand distinct CDR3 sequences, approximately 10% seen once. This specimen consisted of CD4+ T cells sorted from PBMCs, obtained 5 days after the yellow fever booster vaccination. These receptors were taken from a man between 18 and 35 years old who received the YFV17D yellow fever vaccine.

This clonotype was counted many times. The junction differs from germline at one of its ends, possibly a read error. The chain carries TRBV7-9 and TRBJ2-5, with D hard to call. This CDR3 region has 10 residues. Germline CDR1 reads SEHNR; CDR2 reads FQNEAQ (reference sequence). The CDR3 DNA follows: TGTGCCAGCCACCAGGAGACCCAGTACTTC. It codes for CASHQETQYF.

This clonotype has at least ten counts. The chain uses TRBV6-1 and TRBJ2-2, with 9 bases lining up with TRBD1. Germline loops: CDR1 MNHNS, CDR2 SASEGT. This CDR3 is 17 amino acids long. V shed 4 bases and J 4 bases; nucleotides not matched to a gene: 10. The CDR3 is CASSVGWGQGGTGELFF. The DNA of the CDR3 is TGTGCCAGCAGTGTTGGCTGGGGACAGGGTGGCACCGGGGAGCTGTTTTTT.

This clonotype appeared a single time. This chain links TRBV20-1 with TRBJ1-2; 7 nucleotides agree with TRBD1. With V trimmed by 1 base and J by 2 bases, 4 bases remained unmatched. The CDR3 has 14 residues. In germline, CDR1 is DFQATT, CDR2 SNEGSKA (reference sequence). The CDR3 protein is CSARGQGRNYGYTF. CDR3 sequence (DNA): TGCAGTGCTAGAGGACAGGGTAGGAACTATGGCTACACCTTC.

This clonotype was seen a few times. V gene TRBV9 combines with J gene TRBJ2-3; 12 positions agree with TRBD1. This CDR3 contains 15 residues. Germline trimming cut 4 bases from V and 6 bases from J; bases unmatched to any gene: 6. Germline V gives CDR1 SGDLS, CDR2 YYNGEE. The CDR3 loop reads CASSTGTGGLDTQYF. CDR3 sequence (DNA): TGTGCCAGCAGCACGGGGACAGGGGGCCTCGATACGCAGTATTTT.

This clonotype turned up a few times. The chain joins TRBV7-8 to TRBJ1-2; TRBD1 matches 11 bases. This CDR3 is built from 15 residues. CDR1 is SGHVS, CDR2 FQNEAQ, per germline. V gave up 1 base and J gave up 4 bases; unmatched junction bases: 2. The CDR3 bases are TGTGCCAGCAGCTTAGGGGACAGGGGGACCTATGGCTACACCTTC. It specifies CASSLGDRGTYGYTF.

The chain recombines TRBV25-1 with TRBJ2-1; 7 nucleotides match TRBD2. This CDR3 is built from 15 residues. With 6 bases clipped from V and 4 bases from J, the junction kept 9 bases outside the gene matches. CDR1 is MGHDK and CDR2 is SYGVNS in the germline V gene. This CDR3 is CASRALGRGYNEQFF. For the CDR3, the DNA is TGTGCCAGCAGGGCCCTAGGGCGGGGGTACAATGAGCAGTTCTTC.

Ten or more counts support this clonotype. This chain links TRBV27 with TRBJ2-1; D is perhaps TRBD1 (5 bases). Germline V gives CDR1 MNHEY, CDR2 SMNVEV (reference sequence). V lost 6 bases to trimming and J lost 12 bases, with 15 bases between them. The CDR3 spans 12 residues. The CDR3: CASSNLRVGQFF. The CDR3 nucleotides read TGTGCCAGCAGCAACCTCAGGGTCGGGCAGTTCTTC.

V usage is TRBV12-3 or TRBV12-4 and J usage is TRBJ2-6; 10 positions match TRBD2. This CDR3 has 18 amino acids. V lost 5 bases, J lost 1 base, and 8 bases stayed unmatched. CDR3 loop: CASSESGGASSGANVLTF. Here the CDR3 DNA reads TGTGCCAGCAGTGAAAGCGGGGGGGCCTCGTCTGGGGCCAACGTCCTGACTTTC.

Ten or more counts support this clonotype. The rearrangement uses TRBV4-1 and TRBJ2-3; D gene uncertain. The CDR3 is 16 residues long. Germline CDR1 reads MGHRA; CDR2 reads YSYEKL. The V end lost 3 bases, the J end lost 6 bases, and 19 bases lay between the germline ends. The CDR3 DNA sequence: TGCGCCAGCAGCCACCTCGGACGTGCGCGGATGGATACGCAGTATTTT. Amino acids: CASSHLGRARMDTQYF.

This clonotype was observed a handful of times. This sequence joins TRBV12-3 or TRBV12-4 and TRBJ1-2; weak D call: TRBD1 (5 bases). The CDR3 consists of 13 residues. Trimming stripped 3 bases from V and 7 bases from J, with 12 bases between. The CDR3: CASSLKTDGGYTF. The CDR3 DNA sequence: TGTGCCAGCAGTTTGAAGACAGATGGTGGCTACACCTTC.

This clonotype was seen many times. The gene calls are TRBV10-3 and TRBJ2-7; a possible D gene is TRBD2 (6 bases). CDR1 is ENHRY and CDR2 is SYGVKD in the germline V gene. The ends were cut back, 6 bases at V and 3 bases at J, with 6 bases in the middle. This CDR3 has 11 amino acids. The CDR3 DNA reads TGTGCCATCAGCGGGAGCTACGAGCAGTACTTC. It specifies CAISGSYEQYF.

The genes are TRBV7-8 and TRBJ1-6; 7 bases fit TRBD1. CDR1 and CDR2 from the germline V gene are SGHVS and FQNEAQ. The trim removed 0 bases at V and 4 bases at J, leaving 12 bases unmatched. The CDR3 covers 19 residues. The CDR3 loop reads CASSLAVVTATGYNSPLHF. The CDR3 DNA is TGTGCCAGCAGCTTAGCAGTAGTTACGGCGACAGGGTATAATTCACCCCTCCACTTT.

The rearrangement joins TRBV5-4 to TRBJ2-1, with D possibly being TRBD2 (5 bases). Deletions cut 4 bases from V and 6 bases from J, with 14 bases between. The length of the CDR3 is 14 residues. Germline V lookup: CDR1 SGHNT, CDR2 YYREEE (reference sequence). The CDR3 DNA reads as TGTGCCAGCAGCACCCCACTAAGCGGCAATGAGCAGTTCTTC. Its protein product is CASSTPLSGNEQFF.

The rearrangement uses TRBV5-4 and TRBJ2-3; 13 positions match TRBD2. Unmatched junction bases numbered 5, after V lost 4 bases and J lost 3 bases. The CDR3 is 16 residues long. CDR1 is SGHNT and CDR2 is YYREEE in the germline V gene (reference sequence). DNA of the CDR3: TGTGCCAGCAGCAAACGGACTAGCGGGGGTACAGATACGCAGTATTTT. Its translation: CASSKRTSGGTDTQYF.

The chain carries TRBV3-1 and TRBJ2-1; D perhaps matches TRBD1 (5 bases). CDR3 length: 14 residues. Germline values: CDR1 LGHDT, CDR2 YNNKEL (reference sequence). V was pared by 1 base and J by 8 bases, with 12 bases between. For the CDR3, the DNA is TGTGCCAGCAGCCAAGCAGGGCTTAGAGATGAGCAGTTCTTC. Protein: CASSQAGLRDEQFF.

This clonotype has at least ten counts. The chain couples TRBV5-1 to TRBJ2-3; D is undetermined. Deletions cut 2 bases from V and 2 bases from J, with 9 bases between. CDR3 length: 14 residues. The germline gives CDR1 SGHRS, CDR2 YFSETQ. The DNA of the CDR3 is TGCGCCAGCAGCTTTGCGGCGGACACAGATACGCAGTATTTT. Its translation: CASSFAADTDTQYF.

Note on this clonotype: Mismatch with germline at one junction end may stem from a read error. The J gene is TRBJ1-3, the V gene TRBV5-1, with D possibly being TRBD1 (5 bases). Germline CDR1 SGHRS, CDR2 YFSETQ. The length of the CDR3 is 15 residues. The CDR3: CSSSRSGGSGNTIYF. The DNA of the CDR3 is TGCTCCAGCAGCAGGTCGGGGGGTAGTGGAAACACCATATATTTT.

In this sample, this clonotype turned up a few times. This rearrangement joins TRBV29-1 to TRBJ1-4, with D possibly being TRBD1 (5 bases). Germline values: CDR1 SQVTM, CDR2 ANQGSEA. Deletions cut 7 bases from V and 8 bases from J, with 17 bases between. CDR3 length equals 13 residues. Here the CDR3 DNA reads TGCAGCGCGGCCCGAGCCAGGGACGAAAAACTGTTTTTT. Translating it yields CSAARARDEKLFF.

The CDR3, as DNA: TGTGCCAGCAGTCGGACAGGTGGGAGCACTGAAGCTTTCTTT. Encoded protein: CASSRTGGSTEAFF. This chain uses TRBV28 with TRBJ1-1, with 7 nucleotides matching TRBD1. CDR1 is MDHEN, CDR2 SYDVKM, per germline. CDR3 length equals 14 residues. Trimming removed 5 bases from V and 4 bases from J; junction bases left unmatched: 7.

The rearrangement joins TRBV6-5 to TRBJ2-3; D gene ambiguous. The ends were cut back, 6 bases at V and 4 bases at J, with 8 bases in the middle. The CDR3 contains 12 residues. CDR1 and CDR2 (germline): MNHEY, SVGAGI. CDR3 DNA: TGTGCCAGCAGAGACATGGCAGATACGCAGTATTTT. Its protein is CASRDMADTQYF.

The chain employs TRBV5-1 and TRBJ2-1; 10 bases line up with TRBD2. CDR1 SGHRS and CDR2 YFSETQ come from the germline V gene. V was clipped by 4 bases and J by 0 bases; unmatched bases: 7. The CDR3 consists of 17 residues. The CDR3 loop is CASSRTSSGSSYNEQFF. As DNA, the CDR3 is TGCGCCAGCAGCCGCACCTCTAGCGGGAGCTCCTACAATGAGCAGTTCTTC.